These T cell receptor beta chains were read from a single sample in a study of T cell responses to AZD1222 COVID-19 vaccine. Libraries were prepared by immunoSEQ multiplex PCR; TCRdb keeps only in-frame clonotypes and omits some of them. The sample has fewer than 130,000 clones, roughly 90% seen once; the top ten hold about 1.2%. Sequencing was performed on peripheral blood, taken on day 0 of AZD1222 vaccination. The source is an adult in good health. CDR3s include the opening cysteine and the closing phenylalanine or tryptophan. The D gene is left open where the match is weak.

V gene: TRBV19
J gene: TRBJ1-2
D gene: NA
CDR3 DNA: TGTGCCAGTAGTATAGAGGTGCAGGGGACCTATGGCTACACCTTC
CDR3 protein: CASSIEVQGTYGYTF

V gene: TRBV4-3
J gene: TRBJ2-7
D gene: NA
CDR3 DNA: TGCGCCAGCAGACAGAGATTGAGACACCGGTCCTACGAGCAGTACTTC
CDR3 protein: CASRQRLRHRSYEQYF

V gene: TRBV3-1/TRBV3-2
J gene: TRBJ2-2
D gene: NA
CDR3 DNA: TGTGCCAGCAGGGCCCGGGGAAGGGACACCGGGGAGCTGTTTTTT
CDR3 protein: CASRARGRDTGELFF

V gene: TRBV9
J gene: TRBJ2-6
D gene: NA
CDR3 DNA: TGTGCCAGCAGCGTACAGCACTCTGGGGCCAACGTCCTGACTTTC
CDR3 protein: CASSVQHSGANVLTF

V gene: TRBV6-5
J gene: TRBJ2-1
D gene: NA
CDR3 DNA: TGTGCCAGCAAAGCTGCGGGGGCCGCCCCGGAGCAGTTCTTC
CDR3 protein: CASKAAGAAPEQFF

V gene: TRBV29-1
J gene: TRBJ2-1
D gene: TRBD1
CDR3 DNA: TGCAGCGTTTCCGGGACAGGGGTCAATGAGCAGTTCTTC
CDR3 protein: CSVSGTGVNEQFF

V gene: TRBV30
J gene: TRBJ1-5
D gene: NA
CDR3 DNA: TGTGCCTGGCAGCCTGGGAGGGTGGGGAATAGCAATCAGCCCCAGCATTTT
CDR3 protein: CAWQPGRVGNSNQPQHF

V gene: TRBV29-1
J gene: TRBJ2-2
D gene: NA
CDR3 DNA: TGCAGCGTGAGAACCGCCGCCACCGGGGAGCTGTTTTTT
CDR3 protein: CSVRTAATGELFF

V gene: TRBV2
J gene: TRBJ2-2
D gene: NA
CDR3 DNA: TGTGCCAGCAGTCCCGAGAACACCGGGGAGCTGTTTTTT
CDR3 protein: CASSPENTGELFF

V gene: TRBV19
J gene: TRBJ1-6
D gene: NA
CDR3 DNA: TGTGCCAGTAGGGACGGGACATTACAAAATTCACCCCTCCACTTT
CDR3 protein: CASRDGTLQNSPLHF

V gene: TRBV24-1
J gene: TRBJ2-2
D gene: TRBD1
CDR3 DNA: TGTGCCACCAGTAAAGGACAGGCGAACACCGGGGAGCTGTTTTTT
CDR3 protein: CATSKGQANTGELFF

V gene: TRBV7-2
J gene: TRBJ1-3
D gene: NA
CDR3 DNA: TGTGCCAGCAGCTTAACAGGGCCAGGAAACACCATATATTTT
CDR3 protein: CASSLTGPGNTIYF

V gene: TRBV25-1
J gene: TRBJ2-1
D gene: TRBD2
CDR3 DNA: TGTGCCAGCAGTGACTCACCGGGACTAGCGGGAGGCAATGAGCAGTTCTTC
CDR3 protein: CASSDSPGLAGGNEQFF

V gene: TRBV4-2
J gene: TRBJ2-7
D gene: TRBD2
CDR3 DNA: TGTGCCAGCAGCCAAGATCGAACTAGCGGGAAGCAGTACTTC
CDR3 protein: CASSQDRTSGKQYF

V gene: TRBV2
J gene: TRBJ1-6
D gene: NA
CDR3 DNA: TGTGCCAGCAGTGGACGGGGTTCACCCCTCCACTTT
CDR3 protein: CASSGRGSPLHF